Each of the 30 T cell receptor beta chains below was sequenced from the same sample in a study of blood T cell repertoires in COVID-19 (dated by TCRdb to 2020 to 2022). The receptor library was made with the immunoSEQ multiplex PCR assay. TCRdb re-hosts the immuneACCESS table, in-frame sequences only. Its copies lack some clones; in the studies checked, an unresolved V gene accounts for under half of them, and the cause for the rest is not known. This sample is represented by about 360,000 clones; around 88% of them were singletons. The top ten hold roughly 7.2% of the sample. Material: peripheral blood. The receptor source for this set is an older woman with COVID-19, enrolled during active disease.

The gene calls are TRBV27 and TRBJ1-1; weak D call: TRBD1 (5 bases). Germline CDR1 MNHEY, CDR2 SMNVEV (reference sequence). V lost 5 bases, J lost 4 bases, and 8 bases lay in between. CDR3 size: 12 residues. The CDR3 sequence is CASSRGGTEAFF. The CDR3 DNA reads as TGTGCCAGCAGTCGGGGGGGCACTGAAGCTTTCTTT.

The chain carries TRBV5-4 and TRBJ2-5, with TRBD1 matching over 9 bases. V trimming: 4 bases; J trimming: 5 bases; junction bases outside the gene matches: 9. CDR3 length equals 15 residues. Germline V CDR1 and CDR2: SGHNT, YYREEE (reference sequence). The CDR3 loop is CASSPQGAVRETQYF. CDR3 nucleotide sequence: TGTGCCAGCAGCCCACAGGGGGCGGTTCGGGAGACCCAGTACTTC.

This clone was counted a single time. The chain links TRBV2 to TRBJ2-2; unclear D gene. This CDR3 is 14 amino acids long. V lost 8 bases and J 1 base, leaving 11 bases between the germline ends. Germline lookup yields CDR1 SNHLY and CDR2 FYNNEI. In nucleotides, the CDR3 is TGTGCCAGCCAATACACACAGAACACCGGGGAGCTGTTTTTT. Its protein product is CASQYTQNTGELFF.

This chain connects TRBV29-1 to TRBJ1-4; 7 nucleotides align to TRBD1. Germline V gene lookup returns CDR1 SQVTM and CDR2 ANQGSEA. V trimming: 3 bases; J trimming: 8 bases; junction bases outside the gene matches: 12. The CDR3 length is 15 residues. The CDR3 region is CSVDPTGTVGEKLFF. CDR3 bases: TGCAGCGTTGACCCTACCGGGACAGTGGGCGAAAAACTGTTTTTT.

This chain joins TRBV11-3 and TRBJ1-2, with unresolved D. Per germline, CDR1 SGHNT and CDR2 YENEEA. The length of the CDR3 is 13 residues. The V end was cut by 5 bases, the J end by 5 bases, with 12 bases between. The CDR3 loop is CASSRPRMYGYTF. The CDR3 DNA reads TGTGCCAGCAGCCGGCCCAGGATGTATGGCTACACCTTC.

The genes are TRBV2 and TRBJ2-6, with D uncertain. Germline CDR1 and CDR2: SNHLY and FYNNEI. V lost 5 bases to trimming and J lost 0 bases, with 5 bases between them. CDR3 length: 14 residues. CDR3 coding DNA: TGTGCCAGCAGTCCGCGCTCTGGGGCCAACGTCCTGACTTTC. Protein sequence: CASSPRSGANVLTF.

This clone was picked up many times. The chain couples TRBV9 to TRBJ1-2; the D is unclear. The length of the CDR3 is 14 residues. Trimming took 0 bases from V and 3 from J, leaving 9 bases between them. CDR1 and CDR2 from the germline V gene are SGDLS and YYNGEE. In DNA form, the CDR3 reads TGTGCCAGCAGCGTAGTGGGAGGGTACTATGGCTACACCTTC. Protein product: CASSVVGGYYGYTF.

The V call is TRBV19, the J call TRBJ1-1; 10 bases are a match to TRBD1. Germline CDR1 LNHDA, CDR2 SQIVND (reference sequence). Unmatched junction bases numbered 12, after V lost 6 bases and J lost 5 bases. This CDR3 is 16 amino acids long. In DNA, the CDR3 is TGTGCCAGTAGAAGGGACAGGGGCGCCTCCATGACTGAAGCTTTCTTT. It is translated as CASRRDRGASMTEAFF.

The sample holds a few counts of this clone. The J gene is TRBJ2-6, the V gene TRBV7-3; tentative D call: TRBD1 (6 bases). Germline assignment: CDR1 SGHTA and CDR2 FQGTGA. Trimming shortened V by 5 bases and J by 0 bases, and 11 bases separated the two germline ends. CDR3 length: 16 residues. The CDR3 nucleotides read TGTGCCAGCAGCCCAATAGGGGGCTCTGGGGCCAACGTCCTGACTTTC. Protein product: CASSPIGGSGANVLTF.

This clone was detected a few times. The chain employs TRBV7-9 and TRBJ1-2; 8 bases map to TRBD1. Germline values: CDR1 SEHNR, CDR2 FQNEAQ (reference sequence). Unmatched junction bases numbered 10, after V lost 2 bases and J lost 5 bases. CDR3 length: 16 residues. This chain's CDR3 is CASSLPAGQGGYGYTF. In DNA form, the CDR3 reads TGTGCCAGCAGCTTACCAGCAGGACAGGGAGGATATGGCTACACCTTC.

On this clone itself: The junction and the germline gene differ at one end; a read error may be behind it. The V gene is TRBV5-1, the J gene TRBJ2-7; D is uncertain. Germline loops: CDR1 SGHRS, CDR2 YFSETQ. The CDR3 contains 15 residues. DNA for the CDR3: TGCGCCAGCAGCTTGTTTTTAAATCCTTCCTCCGAGCAGTACTTC. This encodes CASSLFLNPSSEQYF.

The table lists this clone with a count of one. The CDR3 spells CASSELIAGANEQFF. The CDR3 DNA reads TGTGCCAGCAGTGAACTTATTGCAGGGGCCAATGAGCAGTTCTTC. The chain carries TRBV2 and TRBJ2-1; D is possibly TRBD1 (6 bases). Trimming removed 2 bases at V and 6 bases at J, with 14 bases between. The CDR3 extends over 15 amino acids. In germline, CDR1 is SNHLY, CDR2 FYNNEI.

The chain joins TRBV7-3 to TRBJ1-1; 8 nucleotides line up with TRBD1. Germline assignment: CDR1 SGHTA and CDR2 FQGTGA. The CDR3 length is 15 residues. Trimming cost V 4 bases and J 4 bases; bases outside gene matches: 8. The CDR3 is CASSSQDREGTEAFF. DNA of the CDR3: TGTGCCAGCAGCTCCCAGGACAGGGAGGGCACTGAAGCTTTCTTT.

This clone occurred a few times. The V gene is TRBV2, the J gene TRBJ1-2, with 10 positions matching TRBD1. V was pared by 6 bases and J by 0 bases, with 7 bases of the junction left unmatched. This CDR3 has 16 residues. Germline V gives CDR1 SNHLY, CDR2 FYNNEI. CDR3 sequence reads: CASSLGQGGTNYGYTF. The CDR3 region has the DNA TGTGCCAGCAGCCTCGGACAGGGGGGAACTAACTATGGCTACACCTTC. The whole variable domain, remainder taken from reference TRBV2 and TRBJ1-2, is EPEVTQTPSHQVTQMGQEVILRCVPISNHLYFYWYRQILGQKVEFLVSFYNNEISEKSEIFDDQFSVERPDGSNFTLKIRSTKLEDSAMYFCASSLGQGGTNYGYTFGSGTRLTVV.

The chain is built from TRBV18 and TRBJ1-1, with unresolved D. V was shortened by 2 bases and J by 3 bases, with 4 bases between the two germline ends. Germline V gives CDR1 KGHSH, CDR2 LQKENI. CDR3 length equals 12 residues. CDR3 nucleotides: TGTGCCAGCTCACCAGCGTACACTGAAGCTTTCTTT. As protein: CASSPAYTEAFF.

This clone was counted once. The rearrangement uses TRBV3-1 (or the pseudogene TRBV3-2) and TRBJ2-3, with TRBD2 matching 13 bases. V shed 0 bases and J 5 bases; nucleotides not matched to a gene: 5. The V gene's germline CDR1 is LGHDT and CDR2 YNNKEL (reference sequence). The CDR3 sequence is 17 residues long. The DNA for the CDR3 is TGTGCCAGCAGCCAAGATCCAGGACTAGCGGGGGTAGATACGCAGTATTTT. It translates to CASSQDPGLAGVDTQYF.

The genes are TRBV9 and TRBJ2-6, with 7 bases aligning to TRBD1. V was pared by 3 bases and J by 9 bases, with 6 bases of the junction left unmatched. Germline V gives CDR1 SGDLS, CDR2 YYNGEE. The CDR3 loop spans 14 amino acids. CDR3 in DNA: TGTGCCAGCAGCGCCCGACAGGGAGTCAACGTCCTGACTTTC. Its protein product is CASSARQGVNVLTF.

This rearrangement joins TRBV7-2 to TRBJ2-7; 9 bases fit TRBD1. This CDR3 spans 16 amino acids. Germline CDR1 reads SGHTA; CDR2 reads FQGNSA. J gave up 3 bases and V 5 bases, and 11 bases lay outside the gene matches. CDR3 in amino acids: CASSPRLDRGYYEQYF. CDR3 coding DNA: TGTGCCAGCAGCCCGAGGCTGGACAGGGGCTACTACGAGCAGTACTTC. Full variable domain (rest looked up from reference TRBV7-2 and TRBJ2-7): GAGVSQSPSNKVTEKGKDVELRCDPISGHTALYWYRQSLGQGLEFLIYFQGNSAPDKSGLPSDRFSAERTGGSVSTLTIQRTQQEDSAVYLCASSPRLDRGYYEQYFGPGTRLTVT.

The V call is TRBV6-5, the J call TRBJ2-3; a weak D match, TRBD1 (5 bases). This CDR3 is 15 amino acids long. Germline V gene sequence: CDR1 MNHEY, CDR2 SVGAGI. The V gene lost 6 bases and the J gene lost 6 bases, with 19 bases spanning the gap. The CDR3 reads CASRGIGAYADTQYF. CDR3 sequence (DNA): TGTGCCAGCAGGGGGATAGGGGCCTACGCGGATACGCAGTATTTT.

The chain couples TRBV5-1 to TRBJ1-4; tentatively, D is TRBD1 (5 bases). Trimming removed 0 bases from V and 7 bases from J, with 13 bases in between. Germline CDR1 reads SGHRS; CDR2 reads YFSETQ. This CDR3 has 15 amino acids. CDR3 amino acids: CASSLGAGWGEKLFF. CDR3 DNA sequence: TGCGCCAGCAGCTTGGGGGCAGGGTGGGGTGAAAAACTGTTTTTT.

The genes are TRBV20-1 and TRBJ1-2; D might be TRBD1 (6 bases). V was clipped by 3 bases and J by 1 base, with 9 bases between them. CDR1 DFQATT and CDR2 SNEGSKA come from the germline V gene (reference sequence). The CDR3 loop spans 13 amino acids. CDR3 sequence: CSASEGGNYGYTF. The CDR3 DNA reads TGCAGTGCTAGTGAAGGGGGTAACTATGGCTACACCTTC.

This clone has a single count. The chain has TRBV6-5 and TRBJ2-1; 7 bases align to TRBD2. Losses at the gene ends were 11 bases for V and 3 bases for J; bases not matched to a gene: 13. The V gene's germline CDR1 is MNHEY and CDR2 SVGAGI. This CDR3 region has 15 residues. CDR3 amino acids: CASGGAGTHYNEQFF. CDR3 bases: TGTGCCTCCGGGGGAGCGGGGACCCACTACAATGAGCAGTTCTTC.

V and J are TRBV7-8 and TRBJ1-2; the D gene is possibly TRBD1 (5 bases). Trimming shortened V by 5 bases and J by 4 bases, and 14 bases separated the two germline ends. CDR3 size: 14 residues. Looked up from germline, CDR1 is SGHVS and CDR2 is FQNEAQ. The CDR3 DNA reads TGTGCCAGCAGCCGAGACAGAAGCTTCTATGGCTACACCTTC. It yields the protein CASSRDRSFYGYTF.

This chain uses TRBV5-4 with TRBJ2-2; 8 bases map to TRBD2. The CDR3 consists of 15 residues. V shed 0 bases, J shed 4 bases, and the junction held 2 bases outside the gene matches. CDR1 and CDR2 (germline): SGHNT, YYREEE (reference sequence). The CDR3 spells CASSLDLAGTGELFF. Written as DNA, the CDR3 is TGTGCCAGCAGCTTGGATCTAGCGGGCACCGGGGAGCTGTTTTTT.

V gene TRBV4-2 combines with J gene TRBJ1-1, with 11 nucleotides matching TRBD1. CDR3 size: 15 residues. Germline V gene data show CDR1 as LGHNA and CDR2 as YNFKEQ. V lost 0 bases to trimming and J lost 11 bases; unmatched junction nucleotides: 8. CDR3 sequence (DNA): TGTGCCAGCAGCCAAGATAGGACAGGGGGCAAGGAGGCTTTCTTT. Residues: CASSQDRTGGKEAFF.

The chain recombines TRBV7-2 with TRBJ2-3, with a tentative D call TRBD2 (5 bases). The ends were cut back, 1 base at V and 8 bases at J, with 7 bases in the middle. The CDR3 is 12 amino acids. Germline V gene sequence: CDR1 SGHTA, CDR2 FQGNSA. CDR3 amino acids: CASSLVAGTQYF. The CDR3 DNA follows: TGTGCCAGCAGCTTAGTGGCGGGTACGCAGTATTTT. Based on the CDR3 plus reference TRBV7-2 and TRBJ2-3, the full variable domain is GAGVSQSPSNKVTEKGKDVELRCDPISGHTALYWYRQSLGQGLEFLIYFQGNSAPDKSGLPSDRFSAERTGGSVSTLTIQRTQQEDSAVYLCASSLVAGTQYFGPGTRLTVL.

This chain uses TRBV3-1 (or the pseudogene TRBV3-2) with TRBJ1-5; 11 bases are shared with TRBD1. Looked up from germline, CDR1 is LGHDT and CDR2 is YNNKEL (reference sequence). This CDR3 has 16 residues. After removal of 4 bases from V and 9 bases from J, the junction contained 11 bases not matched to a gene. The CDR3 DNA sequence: TGTGCCAGCAGCCCGGGACAGGGGGGGGCCTCTTGGCCCCAGCATTTT. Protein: CASSPGQGGASWPQHF.

DNA of the CDR3: TGTGCCAGCAGCGGGGACATTAACTATGGCTACACCTTC. Translating it yields CASSGDINYGYTF. The chain links TRBV6-6 to TRBJ1-2; D perhaps matches TRBD1 (6 bases). The CDR3 runs 13 residues. Trimming pared 6 bases from V and 1 base from J, leaving 9 bases between. Germline loops: CDR1 MNHNY, CDR2 SVGAGI (reference sequence).

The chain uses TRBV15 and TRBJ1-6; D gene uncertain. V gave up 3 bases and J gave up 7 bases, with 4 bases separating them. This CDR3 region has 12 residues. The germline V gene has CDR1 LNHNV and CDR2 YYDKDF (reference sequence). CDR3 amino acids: CATSSLNSPLHF. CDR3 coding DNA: TGTGCCACCAGCAGCCTAAATTCACCCCTCCACTTT.

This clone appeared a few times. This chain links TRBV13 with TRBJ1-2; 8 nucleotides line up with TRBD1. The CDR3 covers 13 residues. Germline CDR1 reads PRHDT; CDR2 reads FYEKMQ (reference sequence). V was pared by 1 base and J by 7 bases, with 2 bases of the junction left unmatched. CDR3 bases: TGTGCCAGCAGCTTAGTGCAGGGGGCTGGCTACACCTTC. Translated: CASSLVQGAGYTF.